This TCR beta chain was profiled in a study of metastatic and nonmetastatic thyroid tumors. Overall study context: It was across blood and tumor or nodule tissue from malignant and benign thyroid patients that repertoires were compared. Study-wide results and limits: Reports indicated that malignant thyroid tumors showed significantly higher TCR beta diversity than benign nodules did, in blood and tumor.

Regarding this clone: The antigen remains unidentified.

MiXCR was used by TCRdb to re-call the PCR reads. Altogether around 23,000 clones are present, about 30% being singletons, with the ten largest covering roughly a fifth. Each patient came to thyroid surgery without any prior treatment (of any kind). The germline V gene has CDR1 DFQATT and CDR2 SNEGSKA (reference sequence). This CDR3 is 15 amino acids long. The V end was cut by 4 bases, the J end by 0 bases, with 13 bases between. The chain recombines TRBV20-1 with TRBJ1-5; unclear D gene. The sequence was obtained from a female donor with papillary thyroid cancer or a benign thyroid nodule (not recorded which). Some clones in this sample may be carry-over from other donors' samples. The sample taken for sequencing was blood. The CDR3 loop reads CSATYSAISNQPQHF. The DNA of the CDR3 is TGCAGTGCTACCTATTCAGCAATTAGCAATCAGCCCCAGCATTTT.